This T cell receptor (beta chain) is from a study of cytomegalovirus exposure and HLA in healthy donors (dated by TCRdb to about 2017). Notes on the research overall: An earlier analysis of about 530 of the donors reported under 300 Gb of sequence data and around 110 million unique TCR beta sequences obtained from roughly 180 million T cells. The later analysis used no new phenotypic data to find candidate immune exposures, relying instead on TCR beta sequences and their occurrence across donors. Donor age, sex, ethnicity and CMV serostatus were compiled alongside the repertoire data. Roughly 300 gigabases of sequencing data and 75 million to 85 million unique TCR sequences made up an early release that covered roughly 670 HLA-typed donors. An earlier analysis of approximately 630 of the donors applied high-throughput TCR beta sequencing to assess whether each TCR beta V gene segment acted as functional or pseudogenic. Besides the first cohort of 550 to 750 subjects, a separate validation cohort made up of 120 different subjects was used. The number of typed donors differed by locus: roughly 629-640 for A, B, C, DRB1 and DQB1; approximately 530 for DQA1; about 600 for DPA1; and roughly 450 for DPB1. Genome-wide SNP genotypes for about 55% of the roughly 670 donors were used in a later genetic analysis, which treated that subset as a discovery cohort. HLA typing covered class I and class II loci at four-digit resolution. In a later analysis, previously published TCR beta repertoires from 666 donors were re-analyzed and high-resolution HLA genotyping was added so that TCR occurrence patterns could be studied. The study was designed to test whether signatures of past pathogen exposure could be identified by cataloging public T cell receptors. Across 398 genotyped donors of the cohort, an average of roughly 250,000 unique TCR beta nucleotide sequences per donor were sequenced, and roughly 20% of those sequences were non-productive. High-throughput TCR immunosequencing, statistical association of individual TCRs with disease status, and machine learning were combined to predict cytomegalovirus infection status. The study profiled the T cell repertoires of around 700 subjects by immunosequencing and related them to cytomegalovirus serostatus. Because of strong linkage in the cohort, roughly five DR-DQ haplotypes were treated as single units for association and clustering. All discovery cohort repertoires had been generated on a single sequencing platform. Among the approximately 400 genotyped donors, around 81% belonged to the genetic ancestry cluster associated with self-reported Caucasian donors. The full study reports these points: When HLA alleles, especially DR and DQ, strongly co-occurred, TCR associations were difficult to assign to individual alleles. A group of highly shared sequence variants was considered likely to be a technical artifact of the sequencing pipeline. The study gave a list of some 150 TCR beta chains associated with cytomegalovirus. A later genetic analysis associated a missense DCLRE1C variant with V-gene and J-gene trimming of TCR beta chains, and an independent cohort replicated the association. Correlated functional status among segregating V segments might be attributable to linkage disequilibrium, but an unknown experimental factor could not be ruled out. Because counts were too low, about 15 rarely observed V segments, including chromosome 9 orphons, were left out of the earlier analysis of over 550 of the donors. In a later analysis, HLA-associated TCR beta chains showed more clonal expansion and lower generation probabilities than non-associated chains that were equally common. For the cohort, immune exposure information was limited to CMV serostatus. According to a later analysis, TCR association rates differed among HLA loci, with DRB1 alleles showing the most associated TCRs and HLA-C alleles showing the fewest. The classifier was reported to diagnose cytomegalovirus status with high specificity and sensitivity in both the original and validation cohorts. In vitro tests confirmed that a few of the cytomegalovirus-associated TCR beta chains recognize cytomegalovirus antigens. Most CMV-associated TCR beta chains appeared to be HLA-restricted in a later analysis, and the HLA associations seemed to be driven largely by CMV exposure. A further reported finding was that TCR beta sequences accurately predicted the HLA-A and HLA-B alleles for most subjects in the first cohort. Most TCR sequences were seen in very few donors, while some public TCRs were found in many individuals. An earlier analysis of approximately 590 of the donors showed that most TCR beta V segments appeared in productive rearrangements either about 90% or about 30% of the time, which broadly matched IMGT annotations. The authors suggested that the approach could potentially be extended to other disease states and immunological phenotypes. In a later genetic analysis, fewer N-insertions in productive TCRs were reported among donors in an Asian-associated ancestry cluster than the roughly 710-donor mean. Only TCR beta chains were sequenced in this cohort, and the absence of alpha or paired-chain data limited detectable features. In a later analysis, several top co-occurrence clusters were reported to appear linked to parvovirus B19, influenza, CMV and Epstein-Barr virus. Because HLA typing was missing for some donors at each locus, association tests included only the typed subset. Specific HLA alleles were associated with 16,951 TCR beta sequences at a false discovery rate of 0.05 in a later analysis. Presence/absence analyses assumed roughly uniform sequencing depth across donors, an assumption that may not hold.

In total, approximately 700 healthy bone marrow donors made up the cohort. At the time of sampling, every cohort member was nominally healthy, though immune exposures that went unrecorded were likely present. The donor tested CMV seronegative, placing the donor among the roughly 340 seronegative members of the cohort. Each donor provided a peripheral blood sample, and peripheral blood mononuclear cells were used for TCR beta sequencing. The Qiagen DNeasy Blood Extraction Kit was used to extract genomic DNA from the blood cell samples. Receptors were amplified or captured by the immunoSEQ multiplex PCR assay. For the multiplex PCR, a mixture combining 60 forward primers for TCR Vbeta segments and 13 reverse primers for TCR Jbeta segments was used. Amplification of the CDR3 region of rearranged TCR beta genes was performed with a multiplex PCR assay on genomic DNA. On the Illumina HiSeq System, the amplified TCR beta libraries were sequenced as 87-base-pair reads. As for how the authors treated the data: A later analysis counted some 80 million unique TCR beta chains across the 666 repertoires, and some 11 million of these chains were shared by at least two donors. Raw reads were error-corrected and collapsed into unique sequences by a nearest-neighbor algorithm in which closely related sequences were merged to remove PCR and sequencing errors. To assign V, D and J gene segments, CDR3 sequences were aligned to IMGT reference sequences. For a sequence to be retained, a match of at least six nucleotides was required to both a V gene segment and a J gene segment. Rearrangements were called productive when the CDR3 lacked stop codons and stayed in frame with V and J; all others were non-productive. CDR3 was defined according to IMGT convention as the region running from the second conserved V-encoded cysteine to the conserved J-encoded phenylalanine. Sequences without an unambiguous match to a single V gene segment were excluded from the earlier analysis of about 630 of the donors. An earlier analysis of just under 600 of the donors called V segments functional above 56.7% productive rearrangements and segregating when the between-donor standard deviation exceeded 5%. To diagnose cytomegalovirus status from the catalog of TCR beta chain sequences, a statistical classification framework was built. In a later analysis, TCR nucleotide sequences were compared against IMGT/GENE-DB human TR gene sequences so that V and J genes could be assigned. A later analysis assigned CDR3 sequences and most-parsimonious VDJ recombination scenarios with the TCRdist pipeline. In a later analysis, each TCR beta chain was defined by its CDR3 amino acid sequence together with its V-gene family, and reads lacking a unique V-gene family were excluded. In a later analysis, around 600 highly shared, low-generation-probability nucleotide sequences were removed to address suspected cross-contamination and a sequencing artifact. A later analysis calculated a clonal expansion index for each public chain from normalized within-repertoire ranks of inferred template counts. In a later analysis, generation probabilities were computed using a VDJ recombination model fitted to out-of-frame rearrangements, and the results were checked against IGoR. Hypergeometric tests were used in a later analysis to score TCR-TCR, TCR-HLA and TCR-CMV co-occurrence, with a repertoire-size bias correction applied to the TCR pairs. To estimate false discovery rates, a later analysis permuted the HLA or CMV assignments 20 times. A later analysis grouped co-occurring TCRs with DBSCAN, adding TCRdist sequence similarity when clustering within HLA-allele-positive subsets. Repertoires with fewer than 30,000 or more than 120,000 public chains, plus five repertoires with anomalous nucleotide sharing, were excluded from co-occurrence clustering. TCRdb's version of the immuneACCESS table is confined to in-frame rearrangements and falls short of the full clone set. An unresolved V gene accounts for under half of the shortfall where checked; the remainder is of unknown origin. The V and J calls and the clone size are those of that table, but D and trimming were determined from the DNA. The sample includes about 160,000 clones, with 76% observed a single time. The top ten hold 0.65% to 0.85% of the sample.

As regards this clone: Its binding antigen is unknown. Base qualities are not at hand, and no much larger clone is one base apart.

The TCR originated in a female donor in good health and CMV-seronegative. Material: PBMCs.

For the CDR3, the sequence is CASSFRPGLAGGRTDTQYF. Read as DNA, the sequence is TGTGCCAGCAGTTTCAGACCGGGACTAGCGGGAGGGAGGACAGATACGCAGTATTTT. Recombination connected TRBV28 to TRBJ2-3, and TRBD2 matches 16 of the central bases. Measured from the cysteine to the phenylalanine, the CDR3 is 19 residues long. Left in the record is the CDR3 DNA by itself, 57 bases read in frame from the first base. Sequences MDHEN (CDR1) and SYDVKM (CDR2) are obtained from the germline V gene. V trim: 3 bases; J trim: 3 bases; unmatched bases: 9.